Below are 5 T cell receptor beta chains sequenced from a single sample in a study of PD-L1 blockade in urothelial cancer. Assay: immunoSEQ multiplex PCR; the TCRdb copy retains only in-frame clones and omits some. The sample lists fewer than 40,000 clones, over 70% occurring once. Sequences were derived from PBMCs, sampled around atezolizumab (anti-PD-L1) treatment. These receptors came from a man between 50 and 59 years old with urothelial cancer.

The chain carries TRBV5-1 and TRBJ2-1; TRBD2 might be the D (5 bases). The germline V gene has CDR1 SGHRS and CDR2 YFSETQ. V dropped 0 bases and J dropped 7 bases, with 14 bases sitting between them. The CDR3 totals 15 residues. The CDR3 loop is CASSLDVLGGNEQFF. The CDR3 nucleotides are TGCGCCAGCAGCTTGGACGTGCTAGGCGGGAATGAGCAGTTCTTC. The full variable domain, with the rest looked up from reference TRBV5-1 and TRBJ2-1, is KAGVTQTPRYLIKTRGQQVTLSCSPISGHRSVSWYQQTPGQGLQFLFEYFSETQRNKGNFPGRFSGRQFSNSRSEMNVSTLELGDSALYLCASSLDVLGGNEQFFGPGTRLTVL.

As regards this clone: The sample holds other DNA sequences that translate to the same CDR3. The V and J genes are TRBV30 and TRBJ1-1; 7 nucleotides agree with TRBD1. V shed 2 bases, J shed 3 bases, and the junction held 3 bases outside the gene matches. Looked up from germline, CDR1 is GTSNPN and CDR2 is SVGIG (reference sequence). CDR3 length: 13 amino acids. The CDR3 loop reads CAWSHRGDTEAFF. CDR3 in DNA: TGTGCCTGGAGTCACAGGGGAGACACTGAAGCTTTCTTT.

The chain links TRBV12-2 to TRBJ2-3; no check of the table's D call, TRBD2, against the DNA was made. TRBV12-2 is deemed a pseudogene. CDR3 length equals 19 residues. CDR3 protein: CASRLAKVNGGPSTDTQYF. The CDR3 DNA reads as TGTGCAAGTCGCTTAGCGAAAGTAAACGGGGGGCCAAGCACAGATACGCAGTATTTT.

This clone appeared a single time. V is TRBV7-9 and J is TRBJ2-6; D is unclear. This CDR3 has 13 residues. Looked up from germline, CDR1 is SEHNR and CDR2 is FQNEAQ (reference sequence). V was shortened by 3 bases and J by 4 bases, with 4 bases between the two germline ends. The DNA of the CDR3 is TGTGCCAGCAGCTTTTCGGGGGCCAACGTCCTGACTTTC. Translated: CASSFSGANVLTF.

The V gene is TRBV25-1, the J gene TRBJ2-1; no definite D call. Germline CDR1 MGHDK, CDR2 SYGVNS. The V and J ends lost 3 bases and 0 bases respectively, with 12 bases between them. There are 16 residues in the CDR3. CDR3 residues: CASSEPYRSSYNEQFF. CDR3 sequence (DNA): TGTGCCAGCAGTGAGCCCTACCGAAGCTCCTACAATGAGCAGTTCTTC.